The source of this TCR beta chain is a study of technical replicates of blood from a handful of donors. Repertoires were generated with immunoSEQ multiplex PCR, while TCRdb's copy carries only in-frame clones and drops some. Among about 83,000 clones, roughly 94% were seen once, and the ten largest hold 0.24%. CDR1 is MNHEY and CDR2 is SVGAGI in the germline V gene. The CDR3 totals 13 residues. V was shortened by 7 bases and J by 4 bases, with 11 bases between the two germline ends. The chain couples TRBV6-5 to TRBJ1-5, with D uncertain. The specimen sequenced was T cells isolated from PBMCs. The source of this sequence is a human donor in good health. DNA for the CDR3: TGTGCCAGCAAGAGTCGAGGGAATCAGCCCCAGCATTTT. It encodes CASKSRGNQPQHF.